Below, 29 T cell receptor beta chains from the same sample are listed, as sequenced in a study of CD4 T cell repertoires in COVID-19. TCRdb's copy holds only in-frame clones and misses some; the assay was immunoSEQ multiplex PCR. The sample contains approximately 75,000 clones, roughly four fifths of which appear only once. Source: CD4+ T cells from peripheral blood, taken after recovery from COVID-19. The receptors derive from a human donor who had COVID-19.

This rearrangement joins TRBV11-3 to TRBJ2-2, with D uncertain. V was shortened by 1 base and J by 5 bases, with 8 bases between the two germline ends. CDR1 and CDR2 from the germline V gene are SGHNT and YENEEA. CDR3 length equals 14 residues. The CDR3 nucleotides are TGTGCCAGCAGCTTAGTAACGGTAACCGGGGAGCTGTTTTTT. Protein product: CASSLVTVTGELFF.

The genes are TRBV4-2 and TRBJ2-5; perhaps TRBD2 as D (5 bases). CDR3 length: 15 residues. Germline values: CDR1 LGHNA, CDR2 YNFKEQ. V lost 1 base and J lost 5, with 14 bases in between. In nucleotides, the CDR3 is TGTGCCAGCAGCCAAGCCTGGGGAGTACTCGAGACCCAGTACTTC. Its protein is CASSQAWGVLETQYF.

This chain links TRBV12-3 or TRBV12-4 with TRBJ2-3; 7 positions match TRBD1. The CDR3 covers 11 residues. V gave up 4 bases and J gave up 9 bases; unmatched junction bases: 1. In nucleotides, the CDR3 is TGTGCCAGCAGTTCAGGGGGAACGCAGTATTTT. It is translated as CASSSGGTQYF.

The chain has TRBV7-2 and TRBJ1-1, with 9 bases that match TRBD1. The ends lost 6 bases at V and 1 base at J; junction bases unmatched: 3. Germline lookup yields CDR1 SGHTA and CDR2 FQGNSA. This CDR3 region has 14 residues. CDR3 protein: CASRGQGANTEAFF. CDR3 in DNA: TGTGCCAGCAGGGGACAGGGCGCGAACACTGAAGCTTTCTTT.

In this sample, this clone turned up once. The chain is built from TRBV6-6 and TRBJ1-1; a possible D gene is TRBD1 (6 bases). The germline CDR1 and CDR2 sequences are MNHNY and SVGAGI (reference sequence). The CDR3 has 15 amino acids. The V end lost 2 bases, the J end lost 4 bases, and 14 bases lay between the germline ends. DNA of the CDR3: TGTGCCAGCAGTTACACAAGGGGGACGGGCACTGAAGCTTTCTTT. This encodes CASSYTRGTGTEAFF.

V and J are TRBV21-1 and TRBJ2-7. TRBV21-1 is deemed a pseudogene. The CDR3 sequence is 13 residues long. CDR3 coding DNA: TGTGCCAGCCCGGGCCCGCACGGCTACGAGCAGTACTTC. This codes for CASPGPHGYEQYF.

The chain has TRBV6-5 and TRBJ2-1; TRBD2 matches at 14 bases. The V and J ends lost 7 bases and 11 bases, in that order; junction bases with no gene match: 7. The CDR3 is 14 amino acids. Looked up from germline, CDR1 is MNHEY and CDR2 is SVGAGI. The CDR3 sequence is CASKPGLAGVKQFF. The DNA of the CDR3 is TGTGCCAGCAAGCCGGGACTAGCGGGAGTCAAGCAGTTCTTC.

CDR3 region: CASSSRADAQYF. For the CDR3, the DNA is TGTGCCAGCAGTTCCCGTGCGGACGCGCAGTATTTT. The rearrangement uses TRBV3-1 (or the pseudogene TRBV3-2) and TRBJ2-3; D gene ambiguous. V lost 6 bases and J lost 10, with 14 bases in between. The CDR3 is made up of 12 amino acids. The germline gives CDR1 LGHDT, CDR2 YNNKEL (reference sequence).

This clone was observed a single time. This chain connects TRBV25-1 to TRBJ2-7; 7 nucleotides agree with TRBD2. From germline, CDR1 is MGHDK and CDR2 SYGVNS. Trimming removed 4 bases from V and 2 bases from J; junction bases left unmatched: 2. CDR3 length equals 13 residues. CDR3: CASSGGGTYEQYF. The CDR3, as DNA: TGTGCCAGCAGTGGGGGGGGAACCTACGAGCAGTACTTC.

V and J are TRBV5-4 and TRBJ1-4; D unresolved. CDR3 size: 14 residues. Germline V CDR1 and CDR2: SGHNT, YYREEE (reference sequence). Trimming pared 2 bases from V and 5 bases from J, leaving 10 bases between. The CDR3 bases are TGTGCCAGCAGCTTAAAAGTTATCAATGAAAAACTGTTTTTT. Translating it yields CASSLKVINEKLFF.

The V gene is TRBV20-1, the J gene TRBJ1-2; D remains ambiguous. The CDR3 has 11 amino acids. Germline CDR1 is DFQATT and CDR2 is SNEGSKA (reference sequence). The DNA of the CDR3 is TGCAGCGCGGGGAGTTCCTATGGCTACACCTTC. Translation gives CSAGSSYGYTF.

The chain joins TRBV14 to TRBJ1-3; TRBD1 might be the D (6 bases). Trimming took off 4 bases at V and 2 bases at J, with 9 bases between the two ends. Germline CDR1 reads SGHDN; CDR2 reads FVKESK. This CDR3 contains 14 residues. The DNA for the CDR3 is TGTGCCAGCAGCCCACAGGGCCCTGGAAACACCATATATTTT. Protein sequence: CASSPQGPGNTIYF.

The chain carries TRBV4-1 and TRBJ1-5; tentatively, D is TRBD1 (6 bases). This CDR3 contains 16 residues. Looked up from germline, CDR1 is MGHRA and CDR2 is YSYEKL. V gave up 3 bases and J gave up 0 bases, with 12 bases separating them. The CDR3 spells CASSQRQVDSNQPQHF. Written as DNA, the CDR3 is TGCGCCAGCAGCCAGCGACAGGTTGATAGCAATCAGCCCCAGCATTTT.

The rearrangement links TRBV19 to TRBJ1-1, with D maybe TRBD1 (6 bases). The CDR3 has 14 amino acids. V lost 5 bases and J 3 bases, leaving 13 bases between the germline ends. CDR1 is LNHDA and CDR2 is SQIVND in the germline V gene (reference sequence). CDR3 sequence reads: CASSPRRQDTEAFF. In DNA, the CDR3 is TGTGCCAGTAGTCCCCGCCGACAGGACACTGAAGCTTTCTTT.

The chain couples TRBV18 to TRBJ1-4; 8 nucleotides align to TRBD1. The CDR3 contains 14 residues. CDR1 and CDR2 from the germline V gene are KGHSH and LQKENI. With V trimmed by 3 bases and J by 8 bases, 5 bases remained unmatched. CDR3 sequence reads: CASSPRGTGEKLFF. The DNA of the CDR3 is TGTGCCAGCTCACCTCGGGGGACAGGCGAAAAACTGTTTTTT.

The chain joins TRBV7-8 to TRBJ2-1; D is undetermined. This CDR3 is built from 12 residues. Looked up from germline, CDR1 is SGHVS and CDR2 is FQNEAQ. V gave up 4 bases and J gave up 10 bases, with 11 bases separating them. The CDR3 spells CASSSAGQEQFF. CDR3 DNA sequence: TGTGCCAGCAGCTCCGCCGGGCAGGAGCAGTTCTTC.

V gene TRBV6-5 combines with J gene TRBJ1-1; D is possibly TRBD1 (5 bases). The ends were cut back, 7 bases at V and 1 base at J, with 13 bases in the middle. Germline CDR1 MNHEY, CDR2 SVGAGI. The CDR3 is made up of 14 amino acids. CDR3 protein: CASTFREANTEAFF. The CDR3 DNA reads as TGTGCCAGCACCTTCAGGGAGGCGAACACTGAAGCTTTCTTT.

As concerns this clone: Within the sample, other DNA sequences also encode this same CDR3. V gene TRBV30 combines with J gene TRBJ1-1; 7 bases are a match to TRBD1. Germline values: CDR1 GTSNPN, CDR2 SVGIG (reference sequence). The CDR3 extends over 13 amino acids. Trimming took 1 base from V and 5 from J; bases not matched to a gene: 4. The chain's CDR3 is CAWSGQGGTEAFF. The CDR3 DNA reads as TGTGCCTGGAGTGGACAGGGAGGGACTGAAGCTTTCTTT.

This clone was observed once. The genes are TRBV25-1 and TRBJ2-7; D is unresolved. Germline V gene lookup returns CDR1 MGHDK and CDR2 SYGVNS. The CDR3 totals 12 residues. The V end lost 4 bases, the J end lost 2 bases, and 6 bases lay between the germline ends. Here the CDR3 DNA reads TGTGCCAGCAGTGCGACGGCCTACGAGCAGTACTTC. Encoded protein: CASSATAYEQYF.

This chain links TRBV12-3 or TRBV12-4 with TRBJ1-5, with 7 bases that match TRBD1. The V gene end was trimmed by 7 bases and the J gene end by 5 bases; junction bases not matched to a gene: 5. This CDR3 is 13 amino acids long. CDR3 sequence (DNA): TGTGCCAGCACTCGGGACAGAGATCAGCCCCAGCATTTT. Amino acids: CASTRDRDQPQHF.

This sequence joins TRBV29-1 and TRBJ2-1; D may be TRBD1 (5 bases). The CDR3 has 13 amino acids. Germline V gene lookup returns CDR1 SQVTM and CDR2 ANQGSEA. V dropped 5 bases and J dropped 2 bases, with 10 bases sitting between them. For the CDR3, the DNA is TGCAGCGTTAGGCAGGGTACCTACAATGAGCAGTTCTTC. Translation gives CSVRQGTYNEQFF.

The rearrangement links TRBV7-6 to TRBJ1-5, with no clear D. V was clipped by 5 bases and J by 0 bases, with 11 bases between them. Germline V lookup: CDR1 SGHVS, CDR2 FNYEAQ. This CDR3 is 15 amino acids long. The CDR3 DNA is TGTGCCAGCAGCCAGAAGGCAGATAGCAATCAGCCCCAGCATTTT. Translated, it gives CASSQKADSNQPQHF.

The chain carries TRBV7-9 and TRBJ2-3; possible D gene TRBD1, 6 bases. The V gene lost 5 bases and the J gene lost 2 bases, with 11 bases spanning the gap. The CDR3 sequence is 14 residues long. Germline CDR1 is SEHNR and CDR2 is FQNEAQ (reference sequence). This CDR3 reads CASSPTGYTDTQYF. CDR3 DNA sequence: TGTGCCAGCAGCCCGACAGGATACACAGATACGCAGTATTTT.

J is TRBJ1-6 and V is TRBV7-8; D gene unclear. The CDR3 runs 14 residues. The germline V gene has CDR1 SGHVS and CDR2 FQNEAQ. V was clipped by 5 bases and J by 2 bases, with 7 bases between them. CDR3 sequence (DNA): TGTGCCAGCAGCGTCTCGGCCTATAATTCACCCCTCCACTTT. Translated, it gives CASSVSAYNSPLHF.

The sample holds a few counts of this clone. The gene calls are TRBV9 and TRBJ1-1; D is uncertain. This CDR3 is 14 amino acids long. Trimming removed 2 bases at V and 3 bases at J, with 11 bases between. Germline CDR1 and CDR2: SGDLS and YYNGEE. The CDR3 coding sequence is TGTGCCAGCAGCGTGCAGGCCCGGGACACTGAAGCTTTCTTT. It specifies CASSVQARDTEAFF.

V usage is TRBV24-1 and J usage is TRBJ1-5; perhaps TRBD1 as D (5 bases). The CDR3 runs 15 residues. Per the germline V gene, CDR1 is KGHDR and CDR2 is SFDVKD. V was clipped by 6 bases and J by 5 bases, with 16 bases between them. CDR3 DNA sequence: TGTGCCACCAGTTCCGGGACGGTCGATGATCAGCCCCAGCATTTT. It yields the protein CATSSGTVDDQPQHF.

This rearrangement joins TRBV7-9 to TRBJ1-1, with D possibly TRBD1 on 6 matching bases. V was trimmed by 2 bases and J by 5 bases, leaving 9 bases between them. CDR3 length: 13 amino acids. Germline V gives CDR1 SEHNR, CDR2 FQNEAQ (reference sequence). The CDR3 DNA is TGTGCCAGCAGCTTAAACAGGGATACTGAAGCTTTCTTT. This sequence encodes CASSLNRDTEAFF.

The rearrangement uses TRBV4-1 and TRBJ2-7; the D gene is possibly TRBD2 (6 bases). CDR1 is MGHRA, CDR2 YSYEKL, per germline. This CDR3 region has 16 residues. With 1 base removed from V and 2 bases from J, the gap between germline ends came to 15 bases. In DNA, the CDR3 is TGCGCCAGCAGCCAAGGGGAGGCAGGGCCGGCCTACGAGCAGTACTTC. This codes for CASSQGEAGPAYEQYF.

The V call is TRBV7-2, the J call TRBJ2-7, with D maybe TRBD1 (5 bases). V was shortened by 5 bases and J by 7 bases, with 9 bases between the two germline ends. Germline CDR1 and CDR2: SGHTA and FQGNSA. CDR3 length equals 11 residues. The CDR3 here is CASSPKGEQYF. The CDR3 bases are TGTGCCAGCAGCCCTAAGGGGGAGCAGTACTTC.